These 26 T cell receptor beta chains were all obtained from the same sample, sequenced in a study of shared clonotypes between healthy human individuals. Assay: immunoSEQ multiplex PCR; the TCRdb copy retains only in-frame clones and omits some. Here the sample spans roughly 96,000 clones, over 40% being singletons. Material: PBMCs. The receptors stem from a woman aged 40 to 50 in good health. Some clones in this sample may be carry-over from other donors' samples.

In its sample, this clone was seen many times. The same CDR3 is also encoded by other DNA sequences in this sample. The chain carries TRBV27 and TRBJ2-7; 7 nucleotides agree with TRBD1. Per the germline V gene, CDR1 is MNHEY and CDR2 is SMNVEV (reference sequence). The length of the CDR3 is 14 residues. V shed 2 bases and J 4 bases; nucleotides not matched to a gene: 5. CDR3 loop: CASSLKGGWYEQYF. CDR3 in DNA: TGTGCCAGCAGTTTAAAAGGGGGCTGGTACGAGCAGTACTTC.

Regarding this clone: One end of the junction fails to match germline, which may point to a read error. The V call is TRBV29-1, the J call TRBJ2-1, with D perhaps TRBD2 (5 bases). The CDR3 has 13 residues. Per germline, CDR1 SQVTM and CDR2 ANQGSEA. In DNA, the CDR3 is TGCGGCGTCTCAAAGGACTCTTACAATGGGCAGTTCTTC. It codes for CGVSKDSYNGQFF.

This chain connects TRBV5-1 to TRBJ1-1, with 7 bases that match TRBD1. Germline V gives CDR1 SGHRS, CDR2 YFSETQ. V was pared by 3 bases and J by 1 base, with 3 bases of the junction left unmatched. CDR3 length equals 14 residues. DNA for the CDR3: TGCGCCAGCAGCTCCACAGGGGCGAACACTGAAGCTTTCTTT. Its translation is CASSSTGANTEAFF.

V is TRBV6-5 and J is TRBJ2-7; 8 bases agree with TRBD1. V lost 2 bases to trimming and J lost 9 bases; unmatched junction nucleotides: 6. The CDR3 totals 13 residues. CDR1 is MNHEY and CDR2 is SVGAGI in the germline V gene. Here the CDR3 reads CASSYRTGSVQYF. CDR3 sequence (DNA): TGTGCCAGCAGTTACCGGACAGGGTCCGTGCAGTACTTC.

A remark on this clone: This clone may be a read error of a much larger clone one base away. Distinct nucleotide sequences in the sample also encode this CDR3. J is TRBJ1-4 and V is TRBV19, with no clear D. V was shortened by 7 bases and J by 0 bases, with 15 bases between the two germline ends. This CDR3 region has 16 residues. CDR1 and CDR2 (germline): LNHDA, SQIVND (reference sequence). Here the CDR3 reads CASTSPREATNEKLFF. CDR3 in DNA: TGTGCCAGTACCTCACCTAGGGAGGCAACTAATGAAAAACTGTTTTTT.

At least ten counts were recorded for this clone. CDR3 residues: CASSEDRVSGADTQYF. CDR3 coding DNA: TGTGCCAGTAGTGAAGACAGGGTTTCTGGCGCAGATACGCAGTATTTT. The chain employs TRBV19 and TRBJ2-3; 7 bases are a match to TRBD1. Trimming took 5 bases from V and 4 from J; bases not matched to a gene: 12. The CDR3 is made up of 16 amino acids. Per the germline V gene, CDR1 is LNHDA and CDR2 is SQIVND (reference sequence).

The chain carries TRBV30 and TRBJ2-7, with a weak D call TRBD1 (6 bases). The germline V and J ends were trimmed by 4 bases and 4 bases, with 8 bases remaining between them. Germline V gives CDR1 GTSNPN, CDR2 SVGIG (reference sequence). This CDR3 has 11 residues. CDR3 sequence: CAWMGTYEQYF. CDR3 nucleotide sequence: TGTGCCTGGATGGGGACATACGAGCAGTACTTC.

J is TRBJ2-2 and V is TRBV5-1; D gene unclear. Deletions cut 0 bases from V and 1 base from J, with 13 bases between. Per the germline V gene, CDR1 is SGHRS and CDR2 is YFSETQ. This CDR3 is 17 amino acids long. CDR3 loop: CASSLVGEAKNTGELFF. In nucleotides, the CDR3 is TGCGCCAGCAGCTTGGTGGGTGAAGCGAAGAACACCGGGGAGCTGTTTTTT.

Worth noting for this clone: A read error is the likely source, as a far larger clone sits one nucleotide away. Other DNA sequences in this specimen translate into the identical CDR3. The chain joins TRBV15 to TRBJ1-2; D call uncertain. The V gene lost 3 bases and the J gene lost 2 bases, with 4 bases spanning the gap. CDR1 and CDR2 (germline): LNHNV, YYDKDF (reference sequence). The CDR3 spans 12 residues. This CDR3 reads CATSRGNYGYTF. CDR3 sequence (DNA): TGTGCCACCAGCAGGGGGAACTATGGCTACACCTTC.

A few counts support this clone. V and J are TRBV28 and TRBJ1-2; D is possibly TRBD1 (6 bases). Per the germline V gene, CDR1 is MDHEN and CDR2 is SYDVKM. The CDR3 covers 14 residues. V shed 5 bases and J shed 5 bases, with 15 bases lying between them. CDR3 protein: CASSSTGRFYGYTF. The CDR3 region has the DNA TGTGCCAGCAGTAGTACAGGGAGATTTTATGGCTACACCTTC.

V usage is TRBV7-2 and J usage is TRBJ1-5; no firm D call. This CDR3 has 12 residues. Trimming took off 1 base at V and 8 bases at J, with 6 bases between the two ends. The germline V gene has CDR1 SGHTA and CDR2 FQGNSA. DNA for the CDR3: TGTGCCAGCAGCTTAGGGCCGAAGCCCCAGCATTTT. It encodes CASSLGPKPQHF. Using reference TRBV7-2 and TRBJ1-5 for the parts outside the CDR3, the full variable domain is GAGVSQSPSNKVTEKGKDVELRCDPISGHTALYWYRQSLGQGLEFLIYFQGNSAPDKSGLPSDRFSAERTGGSVSTLTIQRTQQEDSAVYLCASSLGPKPQHFGDGTRLSIL.

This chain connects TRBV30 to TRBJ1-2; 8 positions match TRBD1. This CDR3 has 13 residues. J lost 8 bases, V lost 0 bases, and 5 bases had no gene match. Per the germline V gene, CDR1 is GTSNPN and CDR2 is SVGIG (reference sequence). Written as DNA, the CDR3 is TGTGCCTGGAGTGTGGCCAGGGGGCTCGGCTACACCTTC. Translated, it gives CAWSVARGLGYTF. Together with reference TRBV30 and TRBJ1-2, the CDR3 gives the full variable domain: SQTIHQWPATLVQPVGSPLSLECTVEGTSNPNLYWYRQAAGRGLQLLFYSVGIGQISSEVPQNLSASRPQDRQFILSSKKLLLSDSGFYLCAWSVARGLGYTFGSGTRLTVV.

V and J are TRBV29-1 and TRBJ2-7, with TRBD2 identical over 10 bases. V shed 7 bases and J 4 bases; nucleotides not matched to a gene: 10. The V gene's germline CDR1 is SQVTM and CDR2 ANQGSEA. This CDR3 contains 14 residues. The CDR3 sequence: CSAYTSGAQYEQYF. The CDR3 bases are TGCAGCGCCTACACTAGCGGGGCACAATACGAGCAGTACTTC.

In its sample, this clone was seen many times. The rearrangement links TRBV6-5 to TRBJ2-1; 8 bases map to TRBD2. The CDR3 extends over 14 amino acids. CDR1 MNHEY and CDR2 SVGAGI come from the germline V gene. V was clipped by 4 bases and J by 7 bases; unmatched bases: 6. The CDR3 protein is CASSSSPGGNEQFF. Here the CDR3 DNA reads TGTGCCAGCAGTTCGTCTCCGGGGGGGAATGAGCAGTTCTTC.

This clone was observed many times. The DNA of the CDR3 is TGCAGCGCCAGCGGACCGAGCACAGATACGCAGTATTTT. Its protein is CSASGPSTDTQYF. This chain links TRBV29-1 with TRBJ2-3; TRBD2 is a possible D gene (5 bases). The CDR3 is 13 residues long. Trimming shortened V by 7 bases and J by 0 bases, and 11 bases separated the two germline ends. The germline V gene has CDR1 SQVTM and CDR2 ANQGSEA.

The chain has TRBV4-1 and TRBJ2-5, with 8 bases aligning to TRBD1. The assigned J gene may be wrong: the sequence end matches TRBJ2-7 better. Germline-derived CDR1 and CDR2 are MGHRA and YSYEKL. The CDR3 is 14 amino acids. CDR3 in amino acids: CASSHRDRSYEQYF. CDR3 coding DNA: TGCGCCAGCAGCCACCGGGACAGGTCCTACGAGCAGTACTTC.

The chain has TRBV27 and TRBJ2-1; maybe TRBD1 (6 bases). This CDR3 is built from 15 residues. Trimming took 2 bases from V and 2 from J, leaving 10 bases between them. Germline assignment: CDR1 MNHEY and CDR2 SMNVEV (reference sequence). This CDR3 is CASSLGGKTYNEQFF. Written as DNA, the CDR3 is TGTGCCAGCAGTTTAGGGGGCAAAACCTACAATGAGCAGTTCTTC.

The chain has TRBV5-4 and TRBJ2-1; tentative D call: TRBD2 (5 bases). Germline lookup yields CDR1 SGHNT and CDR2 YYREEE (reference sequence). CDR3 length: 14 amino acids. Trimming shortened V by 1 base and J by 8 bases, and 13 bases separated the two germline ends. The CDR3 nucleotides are TGTGCCAGCAGCTTGTATTGGCGGCGGGATGAGCAGTTCTTC. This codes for CASSLYWRRDEQFF.

CDR3 residues: CASSPGTGKFEQYF. For the CDR3, the DNA is TGTGCCAGCAGTCCCGGGACAGGGAAGTTCGAGCAGTACTTC. V and J are TRBV6-1 and TRBJ2-7, with TRBD1 matching over 9 bases. Trimming removed 5 bases from V and 6 bases from J; junction bases left unmatched: 8. The CDR3 totals 14 residues. Germline CDR1 MNHNS, CDR2 SASEGT.

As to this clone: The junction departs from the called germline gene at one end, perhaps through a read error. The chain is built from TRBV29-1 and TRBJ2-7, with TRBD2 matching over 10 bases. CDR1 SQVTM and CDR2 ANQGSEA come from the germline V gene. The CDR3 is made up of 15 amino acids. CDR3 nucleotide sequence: TGCAGCGTTGACTCCGGGACTAGCGTATCCTACGAGCAGCACTTC. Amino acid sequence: CSVDSGTSVSYEQHF.

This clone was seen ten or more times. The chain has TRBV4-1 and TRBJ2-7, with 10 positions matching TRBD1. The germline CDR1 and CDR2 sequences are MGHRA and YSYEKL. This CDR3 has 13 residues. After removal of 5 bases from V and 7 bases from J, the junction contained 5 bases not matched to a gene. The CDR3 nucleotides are TGCGCCAGCAGCTCTCGGACAGGGGGTGAGCAGTACTTC. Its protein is CASSSRTGGEQYF.

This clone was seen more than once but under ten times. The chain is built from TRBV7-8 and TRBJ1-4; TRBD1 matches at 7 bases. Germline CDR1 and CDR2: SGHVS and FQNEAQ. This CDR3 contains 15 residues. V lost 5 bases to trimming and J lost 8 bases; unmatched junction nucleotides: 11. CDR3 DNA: TGTGCCAGCAGCCTTCAAGGGGGCGCGGGAGAAAAACTGTTTTTT. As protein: CASSLQGGAGEKLFF.

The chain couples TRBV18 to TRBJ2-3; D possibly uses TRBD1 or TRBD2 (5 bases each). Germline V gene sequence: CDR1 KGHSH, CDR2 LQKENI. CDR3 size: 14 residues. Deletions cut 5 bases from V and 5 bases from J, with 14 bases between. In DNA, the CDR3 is TGTGCCAGCTCATCCCCCTGGGACGGAGATACGCAGTATTTT. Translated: CASSSPWDGDTQYF.

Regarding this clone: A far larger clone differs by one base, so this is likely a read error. CDR3 nucleotides: TGCAGCGTTGAAGGGACTGGTAGGCCCAATGAGCAGTTCTTC. As protein: CSVEGTGRPNEQFF. V usage is TRBV29-1 and J usage is TRBJ2-1; tentative D call: TRBD2 (5 bases). CDR1 and CDR2 from the germline V gene are SQVTM and ANQGSEA. The V end lost 1 base, the J end lost 6 bases, and 13 bases lay between the germline ends. This CDR3 is 14 amino acids long.

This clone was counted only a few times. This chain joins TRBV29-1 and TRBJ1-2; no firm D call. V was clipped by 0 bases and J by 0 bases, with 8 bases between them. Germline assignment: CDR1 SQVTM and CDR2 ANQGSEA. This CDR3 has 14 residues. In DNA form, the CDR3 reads TGCAGCGTTGAAGATTTTAGGTCTAACTATGGCTACACCTTC. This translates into CSVEDFRSNYGYTF.

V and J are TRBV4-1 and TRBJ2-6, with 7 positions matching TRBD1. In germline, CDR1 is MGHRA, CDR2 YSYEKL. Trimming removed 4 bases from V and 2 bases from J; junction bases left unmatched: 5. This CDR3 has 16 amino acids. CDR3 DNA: TGCGCCAGCAGCCTAGGACAGGCGACTGGGGCCAACGTCCTGACTTTC. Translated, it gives CASSLGQATGANVLTF.